This TCR beta chain was profiled in a study of identical twins. TCRdb reprocessed the 5' RACE reads via MiXCR and lists one record per CDR3 protein. There are approximately 600,000 distinct CDR3 sequences in the sample; more than 9% occur only once, and under 3.5% lies in the top ten. CDR1 is DFQATT, CDR2 SNEGSKA, per germline (reference sequence). V lost 5 bases to trimming and J lost 4 bases; unmatched junction nucleotides: 6. The CDR3 is 15 amino acids. These data were also reused for a study on yellow fever vaccine responses in identical twins.

The chain combines TRBV20-1 with TRBJ2-7; 15 bases fit TRBD2. The receptor was isolated from a woman aged 18-35 years in good health. Sequenced material: PBMCs. As DNA, the CDR3 is TGCAGTGCTCCAAGGACTAGCGGGGGGGAATACGAGCAGTACTTC. Protein product: CSAPRTSGGEYEQYF.